Below are 16 T cell receptor beta chains sequenced from a single sample in a study of cytomegalovirus exposure and HLA in healthy donors. PCR was performed using 60 Vbeta and 13 Jbeta primers. Some clones are missing from TCRdb's copy, which holds only in-frame ones; the method was immunoSEQ multiplex PCR. Of around 130,000 clones in the sample, over 8% were seen once. The source material was PBMCs. The receptors here all came from a man aged 35 to 55 in good health and CMV-seronegative.

This clone was recorded a few times. The chain is built from TRBV2 and TRBJ2-2; D is ambiguous. The CDR3 extends over 13 amino acids. V lost 6 bases, J lost 2 bases, and 7 bases lay in between. Germline assignment: CDR1 SNHLY and CDR2 FYNNEI. In DNA, the CDR3 is TGTGCCAGCAGAGCCGATAACACCGGGGAGCTGTTTTTT. It specifies CASRADNTGELFF.

This clone was recorded a few times. The genes are TRBV19 and TRBJ1-5, with D uncertain. The CDR3 is made up of 15 amino acids. The ends were cut back, 5 bases at V and 0 bases at J, with 11 bases in the middle. Per the germline V gene, CDR1 is LNHDA and CDR2 is SQIVND (reference sequence). The CDR3 nucleotides read TGTGCCAGTAGTGTGACGGAGTATAGCAATCAGCCCCAGCATTTT. This gives the protein CASSVTEYSNQPQHF. The full variable domain, with the rest looked up from reference TRBV19 and TRBJ1-5, is DGGITQSPKYLFRKEGQNVTLSCEQNLNHDAMYWYRQDPGQGLRLIYYSQIVNDFQKGDIAEGYSVSREKKESFPLTVTSAQKNPTAFYLCASSVTEYSNQPQHFGDGTRLSIL.

The chain couples TRBV5-5 to TRBJ2-1; D call uncertain. CDR3 length: 13 residues. In germline, CDR1 is SGHKS, CDR2 YYEKEE (reference sequence). V lost 1 base and J 4 bases, leaving 6 bases between the germline ends. The CDR3 region has the DNA TGTGCCAGCAGCTTGTATATTTACAATGAGCAGTTCTTC. This gives the protein CASSLYIYNEQFF.

The rearrangement uses TRBV2 and TRBJ2-5; D uncertain. CDR1 and CDR2 (germline): SNHLY, FYNNEI. The V and J ends lost 7 bases and 2 bases respectively, with 20 bases between them. The CDR3 is made up of 16 amino acids. The CDR3 sequence is CASKSAVAFEQETQYF. CDR3 DNA: TGTGCCAGCAAGTCCGCGGTAGCTTTTGAACAAGAGACCCAGTACTTC.

The sample holds a few counts of this clone. This chain connects TRBV30 to TRBJ2-7; tentatively, D is TRBD2 (5 bases). V was trimmed by 5 bases and J by 2 bases, leaving 10 bases between them. The CDR3 has 12 amino acids. Germline V gene sequence: CDR1 GTSNPN, CDR2 SVGIG (reference sequence). Written as DNA, the CDR3 is TGTGCCTGGGGCAGGACTGCCTACGAGCAGTACTTC. This sequence encodes CAWGRTAYEQYF.

This clone was observed a few times. This rearrangement joins TRBV2 to TRBJ2-5, with D hard to call. V dropped 3 bases and J dropped 1 base, with 3 bases sitting between them. CDR1 and CDR2 from the germline V gene are SNHLY and FYNNEI. The CDR3 contains 12 residues. For the CDR3, the DNA is TGTGCCAGCAGTGAGAGCCAAGAGACCCAGTACTTC. This encodes CASSESQETQYF.

The chain links TRBV9 to TRBJ2-1, with TRBD2 matching over 11 bases. CDR3 length equals 17 residues. Looked up from germline, CDR1 is SGDLS and CDR2 is YYNGEE. V was clipped by 0 bases and J by 7 bases; unmatched bases: 9. This chain's CDR3 is CASSVEASGGMRNEQFF. CDR3 coding DNA: TGTGCCAGCAGCGTAGAAGCTAGCGGGGGGATGCGGAATGAGCAGTTCTTC.

A few counts support this clone. This chain uses TRBV4-1 with TRBJ2-1, with TRBD2 matching over 8 bases. CDR3 size: 15 residues. From germline, CDR1 is MGHRA and CDR2 YSYEKL. V shed 4 bases, J shed 1 base, and the junction held 3 bases outside the gene matches. As DNA, the CDR3 is TGCGCCAGCAGCCTTCGGGGGGGATCCTACAATGAGCAGTTCTTC. Protein: CASSLRGGSYNEQFF.

This clone was counted between two and nine times. V gene TRBV19 combines with J gene TRBJ1-4; no clear D. V was cut by 5 bases and J by 5 bases, with 6 bases left in between. Germline-derived CDR1 and CDR2 are LNHDA and SQIVND (reference sequence). CDR3 length: 12 residues. The CDR3 nucleotides read TGTGCCAGTAGTTACCGGAATGAAAAACTGTTTTTT. As protein: CASSYRNEKLFF.

V and J are TRBV7-2 and TRBJ1-6; D ambiguous. Looked up from germline, CDR1 is SGHTA and CDR2 is FQGNSA. V lost 1 base to trimming and J lost 4 bases, with 5 bases between them. This CDR3 is 14 amino acids long. CDR3 amino acids: CASSLDGYNSPLHF. The CDR3 region has the DNA TGTGCCAGCAGCTTAGACGGGTATAATTCACCCCTCCACTTT.

Concerning this clone itself: The junction departs from the called germline gene at one end, perhaps through a read error. The chain combines TRBV5-1 with TRBJ1-5; TRBD1 might be the D (5 bases). The CDR3 runs to 15 residues. The V gene's germline CDR1 is SGHRS and CDR2 YFSETQ. Here the CDR3 reads CASGLGGDSNQPQHF. The CDR3 coding sequence is TGCGCCAGCGGCTTGGGGGGGGATAGCAATCAGCCCCAGCATTTT.

V is TRBV5-1 and J is TRBJ2-3; D gene uncertain. Germline loops: CDR1 SGHRS, CDR2 YFSETQ. V lost 0 bases, J lost 6 bases, and 5 bases lay in between. There are 12 residues in the CDR3. CDR3 residues: CASSLEADTQYF. The CDR3 DNA reads as TGCGCCAGCAGCTTGGAAGCCGATACGCAGTATTTT.

This clone occurred a few times. V usage is TRBV27 and J usage is TRBJ2-1, with D maybe TRBD1 (6 bases). The CDR3 has 15 amino acids. V shed 6 bases and J shed 3 bases, with 15 bases lying between them. Germline CDR1 and CDR2: MNHEY and SMNVEV (reference sequence). The CDR3 is CASSKERGFYNEQFF. For the CDR3, the DNA is TGTGCCAGCAGCAAGGAGAGGGGGTTCTACAATGAGCAGTTCTTC.

The V gene is TRBV19, the J gene TRBJ2-7; 9 nucleotides line up with TRBD1. The length of the CDR3 is 14 residues. V lost 6 bases and J lost 5; bases outside the gene matches: 8. Per germline, CDR1 LNHDA and CDR2 SQIVND (reference sequence). CDR3 region: CASSLTGGKNEQYF. In nucleotides, the CDR3 is TGTGCCAGTAGCCTTACAGGGGGCAAGAACGAGCAGTACTTC.

This clone was seen more than once but under ten times. The V gene is TRBV5-6, the J gene TRBJ2-7; possible D gene TRBD2, 6 bases. The germline gives CDR1 SGHDT, CDR2 YYEEEE. This CDR3 is built from 14 residues. V was trimmed by 4 bases and J by 6 bases, leaving 17 bases between them. The CDR3 sequence is CASSPGGWGVEQYF. DNA for the CDR3: TGTGCCAGCAGCCCCGGAGGGTGGGGTGTCGAGCAGTACTTC.

The V gene is TRBV19, the J gene TRBJ2-2, with D possibly TRBD1 on 6 matching bases. This CDR3 spans 16 amino acids. The V end was cut by 7 bases, the J end by 2 bases, with 17 bases between. Germline V gives CDR1 LNHDA, CDR2 SQIVND (reference sequence). The CDR3 DNA follows: TGTGCCAGTACCGAAAGAGGGGGACATAACACCGGGGAGCTGTTTTTT. Translated: CASTERGGHNTGELFF.